A selection of T cell receptor beta chains follows, all from one sample in a study of cytomegalovirus exposure and HLA in healthy donors. TCRdb's copy holds only in-frame clones and misses some; the assay was immunoSEQ multiplex PCR. The table has around 140,000 clones, less than 95% seen once. Source material: PBMCs. The receptors originated from a man between 18 and 35 years old in good health and CMV-seropositive. Both conserved end residues are trimmed from each CDR3.

J gene,V gene,CDR3 protein
TRBJ2-7,TRBV7-9,ASSRRDSFYEQY
TRBJ2-3,TRBV28,ASSLTSGSTDTQY
TRBJ2-1,TRBV9,ASSVDGSYEQF
TRBJ2-7,TRBV29-1,SAGGGRSQY
TRBJ2-7,TRBV6-1,ASSGGAGGPHEQY
TRBJ2-4,TRBV2,ASSDREAKNIQY
TRBJ1-6,TRBV30,AWSRNRAESPLH
TRBJ2-3,TRBV10-1,ASGSLGPSATYTQY
TRBJ1-4,TRBV28,ASSLSGGHGNEKLF
TRBJ1-5,TRBV28,ASSLLPGFNQPQH
TRBJ2-2,TRBV19,ASRLAGAGELF
TRBJ2-3,TRBV4-1,ASTQGASTDTQY
TRBJ2-7,TRBV2,ASSVLGTGSYEQY
TRBJ1-1,TRBV19,ASSIGGGSEAF
TRBJ1-5,TRBV6-1,ASSELGTGSNQPQH
TRBJ2-5,TRBV2,ASSDGRGGLGETQY
TRBJ2-2,TRBV10-3,AISETRGTGELF
TRBJ2-3,TRBV14,ASSQEMLSTDTQY
TRBJ1-3,TRBV7-9,ASGGQDSGNTIY
TRBJ2-3,TRBV18,ASSPPVRGDTQY
TRBJ2-5,TRBV1,TSSQETGGRARETQY
TRBJ1-4,TRBV2,ASSPGPPEKLF
TRBJ1-2,TRBV30,AWRGLYAGYT
TRBJ2-7,TRBV28,ASSFWSSGRASHYEQY
TRBJ2-2,TRBV11-2,ASSLGLAGGKTGELF
TRBJ2-5,TRBV5-1,ASSLHSGQETQY
TRBJ2-3,TRBV5-1,ASSEGTAFVTDTQY
TRBJ1-4,TRBV5-1,ASNGTTHPTNEKLF
TRBJ1-2,TRBV11-2,ASSLSPGQGFGYT
TRBJ1-1,TRBV4-1,ASSQVLGGGTEAF
TRBJ1-2,TRBV29-1,SVGRGAHGYT
TRBJ2-4,TRBV4-1,ASSQGTLSGSDIQY
TRBJ2-3,TRBV30,AWSSPTSGSRTDTQY
TRBJ1-4,TRBV18,ASSPRDRANEKLF
TRBJ1-2,TRBV10-2,ASSESSQGALYGYT
TRBJ1-5,TRBV28,ASSSGQEYQPQH
TRBJ1-5,TRBV7-3,ASSWRGKQPQH
TRBJ1-4,TRBV10-3,ATRRDFNEKLF
TRBJ2-3,TRBV6-6,ASLSMASGDTQY
TRBJ1-2,TRBV30,AEGGDPGYT
TRBJ2-7,TRBV5-1,ASSPQARYEQY
TRBJ2-1,TRBV5-4,ASSFGDSGFGGVYNEQF
TRBJ2-4,TRBV4-2,ASSQVASGAASQY
TRBJ1-3,TRBV28,ASSLDFGVLSSGNTIY
TRBJ2-7,TRBV5-4,ASSSVTSYEQY
TRBJ1-1,TRBV7-2,ASSLFGAGTGWTEAF
TRBJ2-3,TRBV9,ASSAITDTQY
TRBJ2-7,TRBV6-5,ASSSQAFEQY
TRBJ2-7,TRBV5-1,ASSLDGAYEQY
TRBJ2-3,TRBV2,ASRRDGTDTQY
TRBJ2-3,TRBV7-3,ASSLMGSTSPDTQY
TRBJ1-2,TRBV4-2,ASSQVGSGSFGGYT
TRBJ2-1,TRBV7-6,ASSSSPGLADNEQF